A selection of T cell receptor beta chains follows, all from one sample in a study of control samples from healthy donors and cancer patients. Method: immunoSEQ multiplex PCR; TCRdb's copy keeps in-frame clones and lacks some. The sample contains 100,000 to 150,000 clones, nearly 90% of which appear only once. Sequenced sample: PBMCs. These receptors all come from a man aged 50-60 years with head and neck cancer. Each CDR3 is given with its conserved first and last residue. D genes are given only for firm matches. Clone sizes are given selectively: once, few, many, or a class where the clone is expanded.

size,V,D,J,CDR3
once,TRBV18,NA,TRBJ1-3,CASSPPELSGNTIYF
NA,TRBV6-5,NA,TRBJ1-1,CASSYGVGLNTEAFF
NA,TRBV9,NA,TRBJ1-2,CASSTGRGDGYTF
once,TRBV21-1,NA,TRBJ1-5,CASSKGTNQPQHF
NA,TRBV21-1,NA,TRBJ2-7,CASSPPGQGFYEQYF
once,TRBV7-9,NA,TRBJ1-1,CASSFVGGYTEAFF
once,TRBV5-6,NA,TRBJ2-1,CASSKHGNEQFF
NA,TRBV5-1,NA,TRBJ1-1,CASAGDTEAFF
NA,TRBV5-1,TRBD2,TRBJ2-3,CASSLLGLVSDTQYF
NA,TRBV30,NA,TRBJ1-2,CAWSVQGNGYTF
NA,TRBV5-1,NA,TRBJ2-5,CASSADGAEETQYF
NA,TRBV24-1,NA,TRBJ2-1,CATNPYSGNNEQFF
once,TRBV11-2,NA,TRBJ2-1,CASSSPRKKDNEQFF
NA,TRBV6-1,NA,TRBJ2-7,CASSFQGTSYEQYF
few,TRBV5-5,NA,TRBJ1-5,CASSLLQGDQPQHF
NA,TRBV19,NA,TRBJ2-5,CASSLQGSETQYF
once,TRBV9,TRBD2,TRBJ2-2,CASSVPLAGVNTGELFF
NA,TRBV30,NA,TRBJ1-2,CAWTTRDTRVFGYTF
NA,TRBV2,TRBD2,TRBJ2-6,CASSRGLGANVLTF
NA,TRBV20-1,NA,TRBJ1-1,CSASKSVYTEAFF
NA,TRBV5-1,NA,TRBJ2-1,CASSLESLEQFF
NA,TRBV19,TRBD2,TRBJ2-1,CASSENGRLNEQFF
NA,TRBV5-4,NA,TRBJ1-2,CASSLGVEGYGYTF
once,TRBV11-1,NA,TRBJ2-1,CASTSDNEQFF
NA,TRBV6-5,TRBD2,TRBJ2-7,CASRTSGGTYEQYF
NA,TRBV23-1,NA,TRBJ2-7,CASSQYWDGGTFLSYEQYF
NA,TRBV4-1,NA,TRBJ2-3,CATSDGNTDTQYF
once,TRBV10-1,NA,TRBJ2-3,CASSAPTAGNSDTQYF
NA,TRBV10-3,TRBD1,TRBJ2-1,CAISGGQGAYNEQFF
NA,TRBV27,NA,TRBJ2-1,CASSLGWAGNEQFF
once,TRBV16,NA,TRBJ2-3,CASSQKDYTDTQYF
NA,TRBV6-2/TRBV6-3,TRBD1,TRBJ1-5,CASSYSLDRGSNQPQHF
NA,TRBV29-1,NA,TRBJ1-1,CSVLGKENTEAFF
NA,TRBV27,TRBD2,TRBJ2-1,CASSLWTSGRAVEQFF